These T cell receptor beta chains were read from a single sample in a study of beta chain features in type 1 diabetes. The data were produced by immunoSEQ multiplex PCR, yet TCRdb's version contains in-frame clones alone and is incomplete. The sample carries some 150,000 clones, roughly 9% recorded once. The sample consisted of central memory CD4+ T cells from blood. Receptors originate from a woman aged 25 to 39 with type 1 diabetes. Both conserved end residues are part of each CDR3. Fields, in order: J gene, D gene, V gene, clone size, CDR3 protein, CDR3 DNA. D genes are given only for firm matches. Size values are once, few and many counts, or a class for expanded clones, and some rows have none.

j_call: TRBJ2-1
d_call: .
v_call: TRBV4-3
clone_size: few
cdr3_aa: CASSQDPANSYNEQFF
cdr3_nt: TGCGCCAGCAGCCAAGATCCAGCGAACTCCTACAATGAGCAGTTCTTC

j_call: TRBJ2-1
d_call: .
v_call: TRBV7-9
clone_size: .
cdr3_aa: CASSLAEGRGYNEQFF
cdr3_nt: TGTGCCAGCAGCTTAGCTGAGGGCCGAGGGTACAATGAGCAGTTCTTC

j_call: TRBJ1-1
d_call: .
v_call: TRBV5-1
clone_size: .
cdr3_aa: CASSLAGAGQYAFF
cdr3_nt: TGCGCCAGCAGCTTGGCTGGGGCCGGACAGTACGCTTTCTTT

j_call: TRBJ1-2
d_call: .
v_call: TRBV18
clone_size: few
cdr3_aa: CASSPRQEVYGYTF
cdr3_nt: TGTGCCAGCTCACCAAGGCAGGAGGTTTATGGCTACACCTTC

j_call: TRBJ2-1
d_call: TRBD2
v_call: TRBV5-1
clone_size: .
cdr3_aa: CASNGIAGGPYNEQFF
cdr3_nt: TGCGCCAGCAATGGAATCGCGGGAGGGCCTTACAATGAGCAGTTCTTC

j_call: TRBJ2-5
d_call: TRBD1
v_call: TRBV2
clone_size: few
cdr3_aa: CASSSRTGEETQYF
cdr3_nt: TGTGCCAGCAGCTCACGGACAGGGGAAGAGACCCAGTACTTC

j_call: TRBJ2-7
d_call: TRBD2
v_call: TRBV4-1
clone_size: few
cdr3_aa: CASSQVGGGDYEQYF
cdr3_nt: TGCGCCAGCAGCCAAGTGGGGGGAGGGGACTACGAGCAGTACTTC

j_call: TRBJ2-1
d_call: .
v_call: TRBV5-1
clone_size: few
cdr3_aa: CASSPTTGYNEQFF
cdr3_nt: TGCGCCAGCAGCCCAACGACAGGCTACAATGAGCAGTTCTTC

j_call: TRBJ1-5
d_call: .
v_call: TRBV21-1
clone_size: few
cdr3_aa: CASRTGVSNQPQHF
cdr3_nt: TGTGCCAGCAGGACAGGAGTTAGCAATCAGCCCCAGCATTTT

j_call: TRBJ1-2
d_call: TRBD1
v_call: TRBV7-9
clone_size: few
cdr3_aa: CASSSSGGGYTF
cdr3_nt: TGTGCCAGCAGCTCATCAGGGGGTGGCTACACCTTC

j_call: TRBJ1-1
d_call: .
v_call: TRBV5-1
clone_size: few
cdr3_aa: CASSLAGVANTEAFF
cdr3_nt: TGCGCCAGCAGCTTGGCGGGGGTCGCGAACACTGAAGCTTTCTTT

j_call: TRBJ2-1
d_call: TRBD2
v_call: TRBV28
clone_size: .
cdr3_aa: CANGLAGGAEQFF
cdr3_nt: TGTGCCAACGGACTAGCGGGAGGGGCTGAGCAGTTCTTC

j_call: TRBJ1-2
d_call: TRBD1
v_call: TRBV28
clone_size: few
cdr3_aa: CASRPGQSYGYTF
cdr3_nt: TGTGCCAGCCGACCGGGACAGTCCTATGGCTACACCTTC

j_call: TRBJ1-4
d_call: .
v_call: TRBV2
clone_size: many
cdr3_aa: CASSATGQPNQKLFF
cdr3_nt: TGTGCCAGCAGCGCAACCGGACAGCCGAATCAAAAACTGTTTTTT

j_call: TRBJ2-1
d_call: TRBD1
v_call: TRBV4-1
clone_size: few
cdr3_aa: CASSQATGTNEQFF
cdr3_nt: TGCGCCAGCAGCCAAGCGACAGGGACCAATGAGCAGTTCTTC

j_call: TRBJ1-2
d_call: TRBD1
v_call: TRBV28
clone_size: few
cdr3_aa: CASSHSRQGYGYTF
cdr3_nt: TGTGCCAGCAGCCATTCGAGACAGGGGTATGGCTACACCTTC

j_call: TRBJ2-7
d_call: .
v_call: TRBV2
clone_size: .
cdr3_aa: CASSPTISGEQYF
cdr3_nt: TGTGCCAGCAGTCCGACTATCTCGGGGGAGCAGTACTTC

j_call: TRBJ2-1
d_call: TRBD1
v_call: TRBV29-1
clone_size: few
cdr3_aa: CSVGAAGTGNNEQFF
cdr3_nt: TGCAGCGTCGGGGCTGCCGGGACAGGCAACAATGAGCAGTTCTTC

j_call: TRBJ2-5
d_call: .
v_call: TRBV29-1
clone_size: medium-sized
cdr3_aa: CSSERRRETQYF
cdr3_nt: TGCAGCTCGGAGAGACGGAGGGAGACCCAGTACTTC

j_call: TRBJ2-7
d_call: .
v_call: TRBV7-9
clone_size: .
cdr3_aa: CASSFDSTYEQYF
cdr3_nt: TGTGCCAGCAGCTTCGACAGTACCTACGAGCAGTACTTC

j_call: TRBJ2-1
d_call: TRBD2
v_call: TRBV7-8
clone_size: few
cdr3_aa: CASSSRLAKRNEQFF
cdr3_nt: TGTGCCAGCAGCTCGAGACTAGCTAAAAGGAATGAGCAGTTCTTC

j_call: TRBJ1-1
d_call: .
v_call: TRBV4-2
clone_size: few
cdr3_aa: CASSRVWADNTEAFF
cdr3_nt: TGTGCCAGCAGCCGAGTCTGGGCTGATAACACTGAAGCTTTCTTT

j_call: TRBJ2-7
d_call: .
v_call: TRBV6-1
clone_size: few
cdr3_aa: CASSESAGITYEQYF
cdr3_nt: TGTGCCAGCAGTGAGTCCGCGGGCATCACCTACGAGCAGTACTTC

j_call: TRBJ1-1
d_call: .
v_call: TRBV2
clone_size: .
cdr3_aa: CASRSQGGTEAFF
cdr3_nt: TGTGCCAGCAGATCTCAGGGAGGCACTGAAGCTTTCTTT

j_call: TRBJ2-5
d_call: TRBD2
v_call: TRBV28
clone_size: .
cdr3_aa: CASRHETGTSGYFQETQYF
cdr3_nt: TGTGCCAGCCGACACGAAACCGGGACTAGCGGGTATTTCCAAGAGACCCAGTACTTC

j_call: TRBJ2-5
d_call: .
v_call: TRBV28
clone_size: few
cdr3_aa: CASRVEGQETQYF
cdr3_nt: TGTGCCAGCAGAGTGGAGGGGCAAGAGACCCAGTACTTC

j_call: TRBJ1-4
d_call: .
v_call: TRBV2
clone_size: few
cdr3_aa: CATSDTANEKLFF
cdr3_nt: TGTGCCACCTCGGACACTGCTAATGAAAAACTGTTTTTT

j_call: TRBJ2-7
d_call: .
v_call: TRBV21-1
clone_size: .
cdr3_aa: CASSLHRRLKRYEQYF
cdr3_nt: TGTGCCAGCAGTCTCCACCGGAGACTGAAGCGATACGAGCAGTACTTC